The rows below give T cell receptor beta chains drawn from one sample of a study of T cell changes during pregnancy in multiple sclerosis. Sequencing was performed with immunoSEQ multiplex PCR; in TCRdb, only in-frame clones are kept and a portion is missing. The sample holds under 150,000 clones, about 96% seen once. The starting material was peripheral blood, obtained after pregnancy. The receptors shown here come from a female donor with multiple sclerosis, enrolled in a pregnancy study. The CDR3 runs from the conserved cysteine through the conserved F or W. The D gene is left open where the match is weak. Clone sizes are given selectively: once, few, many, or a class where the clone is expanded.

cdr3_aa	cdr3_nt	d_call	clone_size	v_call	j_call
CASSLTESGSLILTEAFF	TGTGCCAGCAGCCTGACAGAGTCTGGGTCCCTGATTTTAACCGAAGCTTTCTTT	NA	NA	TRBV5-4	TRBJ1-1
CSVDRNHNEQYF	TGCAGCGTCGACAGAAATCACAACGAGCAGTACTTC	NA	NA	TRBV29-1	TRBJ2-7
CASNSRQGYGYTF	TGTGCCAGCAACTCCCGACAGGGCTATGGCTACACCTTC	TRBD1	NA	TRBV5-4	TRBJ1-2
CASSQDPRVTEAFF	TGCGCCAGCAGCCAAGACCCAAGAGTCACTGAAGCTTTCTTT	NA	NA	TRBV4-1	TRBJ1-1
CASSGYKGGAYEQFF	TGTGCCAGCAGCGGATACAAGGGTGGGGCCTATGAGCAGTTCTTC	NA	NA	TRBV9	TRBJ2-1
CASSEASTGPTFF	TGTGCCAGCAGTGAAGCGTCGACAGGGCCAACTTTCTTT	TRBD1	NA	TRBV2	TRBJ1-1
CASSLGQNTGELFF	TGTGCCAGCAGCTTAGGACAAAACACCGGGGAGCTGTTTTTT	NA	NA	TRBV13	TRBJ2-2
CSVEDRGWTGGRETQYF	TGCAGCGTTGAAGATCGGGGTTGGACAGGGGGAAGAGAGACCCAGTACTTC	TRBD1	NA	TRBV29-1	TRBJ2-5
CASSQIVGTSSYEQYF	TGTGCTAGCAGCCAAATCGTCGGGACTAGCAGCTACGAGCAGTACTTC	TRBD2	NA	TRBV7-7	TRBJ2-7
CASSLGGTGNEQYF	TGTGCCAGCAGCTTAGGGGGGACAGGCAACGAGCAGTACTTC	TRBD1	once	TRBV7-9	TRBJ2-7
CASSFIGTGDPQKLFF	TGTGCCAGCAGTTTTATCGGGACAGGGGACCCGCAAAAACTGTTTTTT	TRBD1	NA	TRBV28	TRBJ1-4
CAGSYGVGAQETQYF	TGTGCCGGCTCGTACGGGGTGGGGGCGCAAGAGACCCAGTACTTC	NA	NA	TRBV7-9	TRBJ2-5
CASSYGEEYEQYF	TGTGCCAGCAGTTACGGAGAGGAATACGAGCAGTACTTC	NA	NA	TRBV27	TRBJ2-7
CASSLGWRERTGELFF	TGTGCCAGCAGCTTAGGGTGGCGGGAGCGTACCGGGGAGCTGTTTTTT	TRBD2	NA	TRBV11-3	TRBJ2-2
CASSKLGENTEAFF	TGTGCCAGCAGTAAATTGGGAGAGAACACTGAAGCTTTCTTT	NA	NA	TRBV7-8	TRBJ1-1
CSVEDFSGRGDEQFF	TGCAGCGTTGAAGATTTTAGCGGGAGAGGCGATGAGCAGTTCTTC	TRBD2	NA	TRBV29-1	TRBJ2-1
CASSSGTGMGGYTF	TGTGCCAGCAGCTCCGGGACAGGGATGGGTGGCTACACCTTC	TRBD1	NA	TRBV27	TRBJ1-2
CASSLRQDTSYEQYF	TGTGCCAGCAGCCTTCGACAGGATACCTCCTACGAGCAGTACTTC	NA	NA	TRBV6-6	TRBJ2-7
CASSLGRANNEQFF	TGTGCCAGCAGCTTGGGCAGGGCGAACAATGAGCAGTTCTTC	NA	NA	TRBV5-4	TRBJ2-1
CASSLPDGFRYGYTF	TGTGCCAGCAGTTTGCCAGACGGGTTTCGGTATGGCTACACCTTC	NA	NA	TRBV28	TRBJ1-2
CASSQGGTSKSGYTF	TGTGCCAGCAGCCAAGGGGGGACATCAAAAAGTGGCTACACCTTC	NA	NA	TRBV4-2	TRBJ1-2
CAWKGSGDYEQYF	TGTGCCTGGAAAGGTTCGGGGGACTACGAGCAGTACTTC	NA	NA	TRBV30	TRBJ2-7
CASSSWRGEGNEQFF	TGTGCCAGCAGCTCCTGGAGGGGGGAGGGGAATGAGCAGTTCTTC	NA	NA	TRBV7-2	TRBJ2-1
CASSYLTSASTDTQYF	TGTGCCAGCAGTTACTTGACTAGCGCTAGCACAGATACGCAGTATTTT	TRBD2	NA	TRBV6-5	TRBJ2-3
CASSQDRRGNPYEQYF	TGTGCCAGCAGCCAAGATCGTCGGGGGAACCCCTACGAGCAGTACTTC	NA	once	TRBV14	TRBJ2-7
CASSSPGLAGAETQYF	TGTGCCAGCAGCTCCCCGGGACTAGCGGGAGCAGAGACCCAGTACTTC	TRBD2	NA	TRBV5-6	TRBJ2-5
CASSPSDRAKRLYGYTF	TGTGCCAGCAGTCCGTCAGACAGGGCTAAGCGACTCTATGGCTACACCTTC	TRBD1	NA	TRBV28	TRBJ1-2
CASILGGSNQPQHF	TGTGCCAGCATACTGGGGGGTAGCAATCAGCCCCAGCATTTT	NA	NA	TRBV6-1	TRBJ1-5
CAARTTGNTIYF	TGTGCCGCCCGGACAACCGGAAACACCATATATTTT	NA	NA	TRBV6-5	TRBJ1-3
CASPFRRTVGGYTF	TGTGCCTCCCCCTTTAGGAGGACAGTTGGTGGCTACACCTTC	NA	once	TRBV30	TRBJ1-2
CASSSALAGAYNEQFF	TGTGCCAGCTCATCAGCTTTAGCGGGAGCCTACAATGAGCAGTTCTTC	TRBD2	NA	TRBV18	TRBJ2-1
CASSLDWNTGELFF	TGTGCCAGCAGCTTGGACTGGAACACCGGGGAGCTGTTTTTT	NA	NA	TRBV7-9	TRBJ2-2
CASSYGGGGGNTEAFF	TGTGCCAGCAGTTACGGCGGGGGAGGCGGGAACACTGAAGCTTTCTTT	NA	NA	TRBV6-6	TRBJ1-1
CAWGFSGVSYNEQFF	TGTGCCTGGGGCTTTAGCGGGGTCTCCTACAATGAGCAGTTCTTC	TRBD2	NA	TRBV30	TRBJ2-1
CASSQGGHNYEQYF	TGCGCCAGCAGCCAGGGCGGGCACAATTACGAGCAGTACTTC	NA	NA	TRBV4-1	TRBJ2-7